This TCR beta chain comes out of a study of Ad26.COV2.S vaccination and SARS-CoV-2 variants. For the study at large: Into the muscle, Ad26.COV2.S was dosed once or twice, 56 days apart.

General study findings and limits: It was reported that spike-specific CD8+ and CD4+ T cell responses were substantially broad after vaccination. Using TCR breadth and depth analyses may have led to underestimated total T cell responses.

Turning to this clone: What it binds is not known.

There are 16 residues in the CDR3. Germline CDR1 reads SGHAT; CDR2 reads FQNNGV. The trim removed 7 bases at V and 5 bases at J, leaving 12 bases unmatched. The treatment is: approximately 18 received Ad26.COV2.S at low or high dose, single or two shots; about 5 received placebo; per-sample allocation not given. Following the first vaccine or placebo injection, samples were taken on day 63. Based in Boston, the donor was an adult of 18-55 years. Only in-frame clones appear in the TCRdb table, and some are missing; sequencing was by immunoSEQ multiplex PCR. Here the sample spans 450,000 to 550,000 clones, 80% to 90% being singletons.

The specimen comprised peripheral blood, sampled in a trial of Ad26.COV2.S vaccine versus placebo. The V and J genes are TRBV11-2 and TRBJ2-5, with TRBD2 matching 11 bases. The TCR originated in a person between 18 and 65 years old who received the Ad26.COV2.S COVID-19 vaccine or a placebo. Here the CDR3 reads CASNNLASGGRETQYF. The CDR3 DNA is TGTGCCAGCAACAATCTGGCTAGCGGGGGGCGGGAGACCCAGTACTTC.